This record looks at one T cell receptor (beta chain) sequence and its context. Its specificity is unknown. The sample is drawn from a study of beta chain features in type 1 diabetes. Overall study findings and caveats: Naive, central memory and regulatory TCRB repertoires appeared more similar among patients than healthy donors. Equally in patients and controls, PCR might preferentially amplify shorter templates.

Isolated RNA was reverse transcribed in full, so expressed TCRB transcripts were sequenced. Here immunoSEQ multiplex PCR was the method, and the copy in TCRdb shows in-frame clones only, minus some. The table records 450,000 to 550,000 clones, 30% of them present only once. This clonotype was sampled from a man aged 18 to 30 in good health. The sequenced material came from naive CD4+ T cells from blood.

This CDR3 reads CAWSRLTIYNEQFF. In DNA, the CDR3 is TGTGCCTGGAGTCGACTAACCATTTACAATGAGCAGTTCTTC. The chain recombines TRBV30 with TRBJ2-1; D is perhaps TRBD2 (5 bases). Trimming took 2 bases from V and 4 from J, leaving 12 bases between them. There are 14 residues in the CDR3. Germline V CDR1 and CDR2: GTSNPN, SVGIG (reference sequence).